This paragraph reports one TCR beta chain. What this receptor recognizes is not known. No base-level quality is on record; no much larger clone is a single base apart. This entry comes from a study of human T cells and chemical hapten exposure (dated by TCRdb to the early 2020s). Background on the whole study: Libraries were combined into a pool for sequencing, and differences in TCR yield between samples came mainly from small differences in library volumes within the pool. Peripheral blood TCR repertoire changes were tracked in vivo in alopecia patients during primary and secondary sensitization to the hapten diphenylcyclopropenone (DPC). Both TCR alpha and TCR beta chains were sequenced from each blood RNA sample. The paper's findings and limits, for the study overall: DPC sensitization did not change the number of TCRs with a frequency above 1 in 1000, and there was no evidence of changes in global repertoire structure. After repeated subsampling, changes were observed in the strength of the expansion versus patch-test correlation and in the threshold at which the correlation became significant.

As encoded in the germline V gene (reference sequence), CDR1 is SEHNR while CDR2 is FQNEAQ. From cysteine to phenylalanine, the CDR3 is 15 amino acids long. The kept DNA is CDR3 alone, 45 bases in frame from the first base. Clipping removes 5 bases from V and 1 base from J, with 4 as the unmatched junction base count. The method was 5' RACE. For sequencing, an Illumina MiSeq was employed. During library preparation, unique molecular identifiers were attached to individual cDNA molecules so that TCRs could be counted in a quantitative, reproducible way. In the original analysis: The median number of TCRs per sample was roughly 100,000, ranging from roughly 23,224 to 690,600. The Decombinator software suite was used to annotate the V, J and CDR3 of the TCR reads. To make PS versus PT1 abundance plots, every sample was subsampled to the same number of TCRs (28,000). Expanded TCRs were defined as absent before sensitization and observed at least eight times at the 2-week time point. TCRdb ran its own pipeline on the public reads, namely fastp trimming at Q25 and MiXCR clone calling, and kept in-frame beta chains. A single entry per CDR3 protein holds the most common genes and DNA from its merged rows. These V and J calls derive from TCRdb rather than the authors' analysis. The sample table holds some 150,000 distinct CDR3 sequences, of which around 4% were seen once. The ten top clones hold under 1.5% of the sample.

Total RNA was extracted from unfractionated whole blood that had been collected in Tempus Blood RNA tubes. A handful of healthy volunteers were used as TCR sequencing controls and were bled at day 0, 2 weeks and 6 weeks. This receptor was taken from a female donor in good health. Here the chain combines TRBV7-9 and TRBJ1-2, with 10 junctional bases fitting TRBD1. The DNA is TGTGCCAGCAGCCCCGGACAGGGGGGTAACTATGGCTACACCTTC. The translation is CASSPGQGGNYGYTF.